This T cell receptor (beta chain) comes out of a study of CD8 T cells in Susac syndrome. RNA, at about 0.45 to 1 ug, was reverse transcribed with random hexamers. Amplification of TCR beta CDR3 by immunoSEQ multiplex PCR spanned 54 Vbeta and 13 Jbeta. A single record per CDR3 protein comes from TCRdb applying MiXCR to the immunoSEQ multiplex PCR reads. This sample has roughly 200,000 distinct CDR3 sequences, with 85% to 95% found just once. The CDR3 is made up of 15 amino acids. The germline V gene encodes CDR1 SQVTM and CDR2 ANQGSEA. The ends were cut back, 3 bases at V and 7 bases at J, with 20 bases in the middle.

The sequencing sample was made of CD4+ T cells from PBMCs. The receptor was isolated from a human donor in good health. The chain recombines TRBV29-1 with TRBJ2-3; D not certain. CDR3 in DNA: TGCAGCGTTGAGCCGGCAGCCAGGTTTGGGAATACGCAGTATTTT. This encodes CSVEPAARFGNTQYF.